One sample yielded the 20 T cell receptor beta chains listed below, sequenced in a study of shared clonotypes between healthy human individuals (dated by TCRdb to 2020 to 2021). The method was the immunoSEQ multiplex PCR assay. This is the immuneACCESS table as TCRdb keeps it, with only in-frame sequences that have V and J called. A part of the clones is gone; compared with another copy, unresolved V genes explain less than half, and the rest is unexplained. This sample holds roughly 760,000 clones; about 74% were observed only once. Of the sample, about 1.8% is held by the ten largest clones. The sample was memory CD4+ T cells sorted from blood. The meaning of the sample's cell subset or site label: CD45RA-negative fraction. The receptors here all came from a woman in her 30s in good health.

This clone came up once. The gene calls are TRBV5-6 and TRBJ2-1; 7 bases are shared with TRBD1. CDR3 size: 16 residues. Germline V CDR1 and CDR2: SGHDT, YYEEEE. V lost 2 bases and J lost 0; bases outside the gene matches: 5. Here the CDR3 reads CASSFRQGGSYNEQFF. The CDR3 region has the DNA TGTGCCAGCAGCTTTAGACAGGGTGGCTCCTACAATGAGCAGTTCTTC.

The chain links TRBV19 to TRBJ2-1; 7 positions match TRBD1. The CDR3 is made up of 17 amino acids. The V segment lost 6 bases and the J segment 0 bases; nucleotides outside the gene matches: 11. Germline CDR1 and CDR2: LNHDA and SQIVND (reference sequence). In nucleotides, the CDR3 is TGTGCCAGTAGCATCTTGGGACAGCTAAGCTCCTACAATGAGCAGTTCTTC. Translating gives CASSILGQLSSYNEQFF.

The rearrangement uses TRBV11-2 and TRBJ1-1; the D gene is possibly TRBD1 (5 bases). Germline loops: CDR1 SGHAT, CDR2 FQNNGV. The CDR3 contains 15 residues. Trimming took 3 bases from V and 2 from J, leaving 13 bases between them. This CDR3 is CASSLTPDSNTEAFF. CDR3 DNA sequence: TGTGCCAGCAGCTTGACCCCCGACAGCAACACTGAAGCTTTCTTT.

The chain links TRBV5-1 to TRBJ2-5; the match to TRBD1 covers 7 bases. The CDR3 is 15 amino acids. The V and J ends lost 4 bases and 4 bases, in that order; junction bases with no gene match: 10. From germline, CDR1 is SGHRS and CDR2 YFSETQ. Written as DNA, the CDR3 is TGCGCCAGCAGCCCACGACAGGGTGGAATAGAGACCCAGTACTTC. This gives the protein CASSPRQGGIETQYF.

The chain is built from TRBV27 and TRBJ2-7; 8 bases match TRBD1. The CDR3 spans 15 residues. The J segment lost 1 base and the V segment lost 6 bases, leaving 8 bases of the junction unmatched. Germline CDR1 and CDR2: MNHEY and SMNVEV (reference sequence). CDR3 in amino acids: CASRLQGVSSYEQYF. DNA of the CDR3: TGTGCCAGCAGACTACAGGGGGTCTCTTCCTACGAGCAGTACTTC.

V gene TRBV14 combines with J gene TRBJ2-7; TRBD1 matches at 7 bases. CDR3 length equals 13 residues. V shed 4 bases and J 7 bases; nucleotides not matched to a gene: 7. Germline loops: CDR1 SGHDN, CDR2 FVKESK. This chain's CDR3 is CASSLPSRGEQYF. CDR3 nucleotide sequence: TGTGCCAGCAGCCTCCCGTCCAGGGGGGAGCAGTACTTC.

This clone appeared a few times. The rearrangement links TRBV6-6 to TRBJ2-5; D gene ambiguous. V lost 5 bases, J lost 4 bases, and 11 bases lay in between. Germline CDR1 and CDR2: MNHNY and SVGAGI (reference sequence). CDR3 size: 13 residues. In nucleotides, the CDR3 is TGTGCCAGCAGTCCACGACACCTAGAGACCCAGTACTTC. Encoded protein: CASSPRHLETQYF.

This clone has more than one count but fewer than ten. The chain employs TRBV2 and TRBJ2-3; D might be TRBD1 (5 bases). The germline gives CDR1 SNHLY, CDR2 FYNNEI. The CDR3 is 12 amino acids. V lost 5 bases to trimming and J lost 7 bases, with 10 bases between them. CDR3 amino acids: CASSYNRNTQYF. CDR3 sequence (DNA): TGTGCCAGCAGTTACAACAGGAATACGCAGTATTTT.

The chain employs TRBV30 and TRBJ1-1; D call uncertain. From germline, CDR1 is GTSNPN and CDR2 SVGIG (reference sequence). V was pared by 0 bases and J by 7 bases, with 9 bases between. The CDR3 loop spans 12 amino acids. CDR3 protein: CAWSVDHIEAFF. CDR3 in DNA: TGTGCCTGGAGTGTAGACCACATTGAAGCTTTCTTT.

The CDR3 reads CASQGLVGENEQFF. In nucleotides, the CDR3 is TGTGCCAGCCAGGGTTTGGTAGGGGAGAATGAGCAGTTCTTC. This chain connects TRBV2 to TRBJ2-1; TRBD1 or TRBD2 may be the D gene (5 bases each). The CDR3 spans 14 residues. Germline CDR1 reads SNHLY; CDR2 reads FYNNEI. Trimming stripped 8 bases from V and 7 bases from J, with 18 bases between.

The chain joins TRBV4-1 to TRBJ1-2; 8 nucleotides line up with TRBD1. CDR3 length equals 15 residues. Germline V CDR1 and CDR2: MGHRA, YSYEKL. Trimming removed 1 base from V and 3 bases from J; junction bases left unmatched: 4. The CDR3 coding sequence is TGCGCCAGCAGCCAAGCTTCCAGGGGGCACTATGGCTACACCTTC. Protein product: CASSQASRGHYGYTF.

This clone appeared a few times. V and J are TRBV25-1 and TRBJ2-7; 10 bases match TRBD1. The junction had 11 bases not matched to a gene; V was cut back by 6 bases and J by 3 bases. Germline-derived CDR1 and CDR2 are MGHDK and SYGVNS. The CDR3 has 16 residues. CDR3 in amino acids: CASSHSLRDRGYEQYF. CDR3 bases: TGTGCCAGCAGCCATTCCCTGAGGGACAGGGGCTACGAGCAGTACTTC.

This chain links TRBV6-6 with TRBJ1-5, with 12 bases aligning to TRBD1. The CDR3 is made up of 16 amino acids. V trimming: 6 bases; J trimming: 5 bases; junction bases outside the gene matches: 8. CDR1 MNHNY and CDR2 SVGAGI come from the germline V gene (reference sequence). CDR3: CASRRGTGGRYQPQHF. The CDR3 bases are TGTGCCAGCAGGCGAGGGACAGGGGGCCGATATCAGCCCCAGCATTTT.

The chain employs TRBV7-9 and TRBJ1-4, with 8 positions matching TRBD1. The CDR3 spans 14 residues. Trimming removed 5 bases from V and 6 bases from J; junction bases left unmatched: 5. Germline V lookup: CDR1 SEHNR, CDR2 FQNEAQ (reference sequence). The CDR3 loop is CASSLGTGDEKLFF. Written as DNA, the CDR3 is TGTGCCAGCAGCCTCGGGACAGGAGATGAAAAACTGTTTTTT. Full variable domain (rest looked up from reference TRBV7-9 and TRBJ1-4): DTGVSQNPRHKITKRGQNVTFRCDPISEHNRLYWYRQTLGQGPEFLTYFQNEAQLEKSRLLSDRFSAERPKGSFSTLEIQRTEQGDSAMYLCASSLGTGDEKLFFGSGTQLSVL.

This clone was recorded once. The rearrangement links TRBV19 to TRBJ2-7; TRBD1 matches at 9 bases. This CDR3 spans 15 amino acids. Germline CDR1 reads LNHDA; CDR2 reads SQIVND (reference sequence). V was clipped by 3 bases and J by 6 bases; unmatched bases: 9. The CDR3 DNA is TGTGCCAGTAGTATCCAGGGGACAGGGCTATCCGAGCAGTACTTC. It yields the protein CASSIQGTGLSEQYF.

The V and J genes are TRBV27 and TRBJ2-7, with D possibly being TRBD2 (6 bases). This CDR3 is built from 16 residues. The ends were cut back, 4 bases at V and 3 bases at J, with 19 bases in the middle. Germline V gives CDR1 MNHEY, CDR2 SMNVEV (reference sequence). The CDR3 DNA reads TGTGCCAGCAGTTCCCCCGAGGGGAGGAAGGACTACGAGCAGTACTTC. It specifies CASSSPEGRKDYEQYF.

The J gene is TRBJ1-5, the V gene TRBV6-1; a weak D match, TRBD1 (5 bases). This CDR3 region has 16 residues. Germline values: CDR1 MNHNS, CDR2 SASEGT. V lost 2 bases to trimming and J lost 6 bases, with 17 bases between them. The CDR3 DNA reads TGTGCCAGCAGTGAAATGGGACCCAAAAGCGGTCAGCCCCAGCATTTT. Its protein is CASSEMGPKSGQPQHF.

Worth noting for this clone: At the DNA level, this CDR3 is encoded by other sequences in the same sample as well. V gene TRBV28 combines with J gene TRBJ1-1, with a possible D match to TRBD1 (5 bases). CDR3 length equals 16 residues. V lost 4 bases to trimming and J lost 0 bases, with 15 bases between them. Germline CDR1 MDHEN, CDR2 SYDVKM. This chain's CDR3 is CASSSQGGVMNTEAFF. CDR3 in DNA: TGTGCCAGCAGTTCTCAGGGAGGTGTGATGAACACTGAAGCTTTCTTT.

The chain combines TRBV28 with TRBJ2-7; maybe TRBD2 (6 bases). CDR1 and CDR2 (germline): MDHEN, SYDVKM. V gave up 7 bases and J gave up 6 bases, with 22 bases separating them. This CDR3 spans 15 amino acids. The CDR3 protein is CASTPPGGSFGEQYF. CDR3 coding DNA: TGTGCCAGCACTCCACCCGGAGGGAGTTTCGGCGAGCAGTACTTC. Using reference TRBV28 and TRBJ2-7 for the parts outside the CDR3, the full variable domain is DVKVTQSSRYLVKRTGEKVFLECVQDMDHENMFWYRQDPGLGLRLIYFSYDVKMKEKGDIPEGYSVSREKKERFSLILESASTNQTSMYLCASTPPGGSFGEQYFGPGTRLTVT.

V and J are TRBV28 and TRBJ2-1, with D possibly TRBD2 on 5 matching bases. This CDR3 is built from 14 residues. V shed 5 bases and J shed 5 bases, with 13 bases lying between them. Germline V CDR1 and CDR2: MDHEN, SYDVKM. In DNA, the CDR3 is TGTGCCAGCAGTAAATTGGGAGAACACAATGAGCAGTTCTTC. It is translated as CASSKLGEHNEQFF.